Listed below are T cell receptor beta chains from one sample, sequenced in a study of CD8 T cells in Susac syndrome. TCRdb reprocessed the immunoSEQ multiplex PCR reads via MiXCR and lists one record per CDR3 protein. The data show just over 300,000 distinct CDR3 sequences, just over 90% seen once. Sequenced sample: CD4+ T cells from PBMCs. These TCRs come from a human donor with multiple sclerosis. Both conserved end residues are part of each CDR3. The D gene is left open where the match is weak.

CSARSPGGPTDTQYF | TRBJ2-3 | TRBD2 | TRBV20-1
CATSEFPHNEQFF | TRBJ2-1 | - | TRBV24-1
CASSLVVFEQFF | TRBJ2-1 | - | TRBV7-2
CASRPFTTSGSRNEQFF | TRBJ2-1 | TRBD2 | TRBV4-1
CASSFRTSGGTDTQYF | TRBJ2-3 | TRBD2 | TRBV12-3/TRBV12-4
CASSLGVAGSTYGNTIYF | TRBJ1-3 | - | TRBV5-1
CASSPPRGEVSEAFF | TRBJ1-1 | - | TRBV18
CASRSDRSRWGNTEAFF | TRBJ1-1 | TRBD1 | TRBV2
CASRRTGGSYEQYF | TRBJ2-7 | TRBD1 | TRBV5-1
CAISDPDFGEKLFF | TRBJ1-4 | - | TRBV10-3
CASRSLGQANTGELFF | TRBJ2-2 | - | TRBV5-4
CASSLGPGQPNEKLFF | TRBJ1-4 | - | TRBV7-2
CASSALQGEAFF | TRBJ1-1 | - | TRBV2
CSALRGSSSYEQYF | TRBJ2-7 | - | TRBV20-1
CAWNLAGAIYEQYF | TRBJ2-7 | TRBD2 | TRBV30
CSARTGTSGRETQYF | TRBJ2-5 | TRBD2 | TRBV20-1
CASSVDGGQTQYF | TRBJ2-5 | - | TRBV9
CASSEGAGAGQPQHF | TRBJ1-5 | - | TRBV19
CASSLRLAGGLSTDTQYF | TRBJ2-3 | TRBD2 | TRBV14
CASSIPGQGYEQYF | TRBJ2-7 | TRBD1 | TRBV19
CASSPGGGASYNEQFF | TRBJ2-1 | TRBD2 | TRBV11-3
CASSQEVYGGRDTQYF | TRBJ2-3 | - | TRBV4-2
CASSPGQVRFLGNTIYF | TRBJ1-3 | TRBD1 | TRBV18
CSAMPAGFYEQYF | TRBJ2-7 | TRBD2 | TRBV20-1
CAWSVTGRRQETQYF | TRBJ2-5 | - | TRBV30
CASSNRDSAEAFF | TRBJ1-1 | - | TRBV5-1
CASSKLGPGELFF | TRBJ2-2 | - | TRBV9
CASTCPGRAGEQYF | TRBJ2-7 | - | TRBV23-1
CASSPGPSNTEAFF | TRBJ1-1 | - | TRBV7-2
CASSVASGGHNEQFF | TRBJ2-1 | TRBD2 | TRBV9
CASSLVNHRVSGTEAFF | TRBJ1-1 | - | TRBV7-2
CASSPTTFTDTQYF | TRBJ2-3 | - | TRBV2